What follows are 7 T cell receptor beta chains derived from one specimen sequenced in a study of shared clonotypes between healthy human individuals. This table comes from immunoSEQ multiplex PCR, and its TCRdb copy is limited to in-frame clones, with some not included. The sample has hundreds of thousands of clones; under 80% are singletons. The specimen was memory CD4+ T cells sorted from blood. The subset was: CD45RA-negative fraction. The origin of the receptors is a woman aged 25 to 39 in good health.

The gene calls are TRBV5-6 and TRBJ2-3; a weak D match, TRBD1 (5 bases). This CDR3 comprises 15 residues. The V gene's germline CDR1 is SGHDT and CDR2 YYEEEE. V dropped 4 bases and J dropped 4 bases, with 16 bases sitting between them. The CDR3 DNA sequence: TGTGCCAGCAGCGGTATCAGGGCTGAGGCAGATACGCAGTATTTT. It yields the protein CASSGIRAEADTQYF.

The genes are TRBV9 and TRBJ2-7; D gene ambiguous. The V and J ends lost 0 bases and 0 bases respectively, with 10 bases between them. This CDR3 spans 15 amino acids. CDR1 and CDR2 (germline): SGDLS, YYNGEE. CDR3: CASSVDGQSSYEQYF. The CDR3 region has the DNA TGTGCCAGCAGCGTAGATGGGCAGTCCTCCTACGAGCAGTACTTC.

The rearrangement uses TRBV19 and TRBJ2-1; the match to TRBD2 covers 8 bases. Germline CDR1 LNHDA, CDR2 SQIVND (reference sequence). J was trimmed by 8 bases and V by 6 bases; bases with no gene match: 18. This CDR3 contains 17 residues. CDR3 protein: CASRPTSRSGGGDEQFF. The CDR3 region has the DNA TGTGCCAGTAGACCCACCTCGCGGAGCGGGGGCGGGGATGAGCAGTTCTTC.

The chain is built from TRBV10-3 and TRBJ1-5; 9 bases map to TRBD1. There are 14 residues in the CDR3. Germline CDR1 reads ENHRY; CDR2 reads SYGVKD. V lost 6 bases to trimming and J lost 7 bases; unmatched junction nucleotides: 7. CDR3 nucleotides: TGTGCCATCAGCCAACAGGGGGCGACCCAGCCCCAGCATTTT. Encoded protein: CAISQQGATQPQHF.

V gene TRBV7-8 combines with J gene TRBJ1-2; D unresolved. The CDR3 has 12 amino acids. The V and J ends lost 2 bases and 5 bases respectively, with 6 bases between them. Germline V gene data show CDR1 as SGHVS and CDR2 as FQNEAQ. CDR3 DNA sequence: TGTGCCAGCAGCTTATTCAATTATGGCTACACCTTC. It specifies CASSLFNYGYTF.

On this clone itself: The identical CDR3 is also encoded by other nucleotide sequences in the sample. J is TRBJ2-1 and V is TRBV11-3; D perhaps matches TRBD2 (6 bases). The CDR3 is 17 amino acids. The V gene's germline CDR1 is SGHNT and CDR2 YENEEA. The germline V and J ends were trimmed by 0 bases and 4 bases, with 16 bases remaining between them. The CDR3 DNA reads TGTGCCAGCAGCTTAGAGTCGGGGGTTGGAGGTTACAATGAGCAGTTCTTC. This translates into CASSLESGVGGYNEQFF.

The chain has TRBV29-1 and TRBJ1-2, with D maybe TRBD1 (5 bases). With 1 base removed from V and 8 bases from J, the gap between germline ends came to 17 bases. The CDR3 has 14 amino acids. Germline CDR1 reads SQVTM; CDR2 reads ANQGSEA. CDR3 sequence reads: CSVEVGWGLEGYTF. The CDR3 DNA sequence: TGCAGCGTTGAAGTAGGTTGGGGCCTTGAGGGCTACACCTTC.